The sequence of this TCR beta chain was determined in a study of shared clonotypes between healthy human individuals (dated by TCRdb to about 2020). Background for the entire study: The cohort comprised two women and a few men aged 18 to 49 years. The study deeply sequenced blood TCR repertoires of five healthy adults to estimate repertoire size and the extent of clonotype sharing between individuals. Leukapheresis yielded between about 0.85 and 9 billion PBMCs per donor. For each donor, CD4 naive and CD4 memory were each run on three plates, CD8 naive on two plates, and CD8 memory on one plate. Libraries were prepared and TCR repertoires were sequenced by different laboratories using diverse techniques, in order to increase sequencing depth and limit assay-specific biases. Study-wide findings and limitations: Because the study included a small number of donors, the genetic and exposure-history diversity represented was limited. Estimated clonotype richness was generally larger for naive than for memory subsets. Rarefaction of sorted-subset datasets indicated incomplete sequencing despite the large sequencing depth. Compared with non-shared clonotypes, clonotypes shared by all four sorted-subset donors had higher generation probabilities. Pairwise subsampling indicated that sequencing depth was expected to affect the degree of clonotype sharing among donors. Sampling was limited to blood, and TCR repertoires in tissue likely differ from TCR repertoires in blood. About 5% of naive CD4, 3.5% of naive CD8, about 2.5% of memory CD4, and 0.4% of memory CD8 clonotypes were shared across several donors.

TCR CDR3 regions were amplified from genomic DNA by multiplex PCR using the deep immunoSEQ assay. Extracted genomic DNA from each cell subset was distributed evenly across all wells of several immunoSEQ 96-well plates, and each plate was treated as a replicate. For sorted subsets, each replicate PCR was loaded with 200 ng genomic DNA, equivalent to 25,000 to 35,000 T cell genomes. The purified libraries were quantified using a Qubit 3.0 fluorometer, sized with a Bioanalyzer 2100, and then quantified again using the KAPA Library Quantification kit. A separate single-read 150-cycle Illumina NextSeq 550 flow cell was used to sequence each immunoSEQ 96-well plate. For the original study's pipeline: Because the immunoSEQ output held only junctional sequences and lacked quality scores, the filtering could not match the filtering applied to full-length reads. Sequences were annotated with PyIR, a Python wrapper for IgBLAST v1.9, using IMGT germline references to assign V/J genes and CDR3. Any read was removed if the V/J assignment was weak (E-value above 1e-6), the CDR3 was missing, or the read contained stop codons, out-of-frame junctions, or ambiguous translated residues. V3J clonotypes were defined as sequences sharing the same inferred V gene, J gene, and CDR3 amino acid sequence. The percentage overlap between two repertoires was calculated by dividing the number of shared unique clonotypes by the size of the smaller repertoire. Three approaches were used to assess repertoire richness: RTK rarefaction, the Chao1 estimator, and Recon v2.1 estimates of unobserved clonotypes. Generation probabilities for all TCRbeta clonotypes obtained by the gDNA method from a handful of donors were computed using OLGA. TCRdb carries this immuneACCESS record with in-frame sequences only. Its versions omit some clonotypes, under half of them owing to an unresolved V gene in the studies checked, with the rest unexplained. That table is the source of V, J and clone size, and D and trimming were worked out from the DNA. This sample gives 550,000 to 850,000 clones in total; around two thirds of them show up just once. About 1.7% of the sample is taken by the ten largest.

Comment on this clone: This clone's antigen is unknown. The sample holds no much larger clone one base away, and base qualities are not on file.

The donors were healthy, HIV-negative adults with no recently reported acute infections or vaccinations. Only Caucasian adults living in Nashville, Tennessee, USA were represented among the donors. CD4+ T cells were enriched by magnetic negative selection, after which naive cells were positively selected on CD45RA and the negative fraction was taken as the memory subset. Blood was collected by leukapheresis, and PBMCs were isolated by Ficoll-Histopaque density gradient centrifugation and then cryopreserved in liquid nitrogen vapor phase. Analytical flow cytometry was used to check the purity and quantity of each magnetically sorted T cell population. Each sorted fraction had its genomic DNA isolated and then quantified by UV absorbance on a Nanodrop 2000c. Germline trimming: 4 bases from V, 2 bases from J; junction bases outside gene matches: 5. The germline V gene (reference sequence) yields SGHNT for CDR1 and YYREEE for CDR2. Its CDR3 holds 14 amino acids, cysteine through phenylalanine. Left in the record is the CDR3 DNA by itself, 42 bases read in frame from the first base.

The V gene is TRBV5-4 and the J gene is TRBJ2-7, and TRBD2 matches 8 of the central bases. Material for sequencing was memory CD4+ T cells sorted from blood. According to the study, the label for this sample's cell subset or site signals: CD45RA-negative fraction. This clonotype was obtained from a woman in her 30s in good health. The CDR3 here reads CASSPAGRAYEQYF. Read as DNA, the sequence is TGTGCCAGCAGCCCCGCCGGGAGGGCCTACGAGCAGTACTTC.